This is a list of T cell receptor beta chains from one sample in a study of blood T cell repertoires in COVID-19. Using immunoSEQ multiplex PCR, the repertoire was profiled, and TCRdb retains in-frame clones only, with some absent. The repertoire holds roughly 250,000 clones, with 87% as singletons. The sample taken for sequencing was peripheral blood. All receptors come from a woman between 45 and 60 years old with acute or convalescent COVID-19. CDR3s include the opening cysteine and the closing phenylalanine or tryptophan.

v_gene: TRBV2; len: 17; CDR3aa: CASTKVGDNLRRDTQYF
v_gene: TRBV5-1; len: 17; CDR3aa: CASSFTSGSLTYNEQFF
v_gene: TRBV5-1; len: 14; CDR3aa: CASSLAFSTDTQYF
v_gene: TRBV5-6; len: 15; CDR3aa: CASRLVTANTGELFF
v_gene: TRBV12-3/TRBV12-4; len: 13; CDR3aa: CASTSGQQETQYF
v_gene: TRBV19; len: 15; CDR3aa: CASSPQGTSGNTIYF
v_gene: TRBV24-1; len: 14; CDR3aa: CATRGLVNTGELFF
v_gene: TRBV24-1; len: 14; CDR3aa: CATSDPTVAQPQHF
v_gene: TRBV6-5; len: 14; CDR3aa: CASSVAGGPYEQYF
v_gene: TRBV7-9; len: 13; CDR3aa: CASSWTSTDTQYF
v_gene: TRBV12-5; len: 14; CDR3aa: CASGRTGGGGELFF
v_gene: TRBV5-1; len: 14; CDR3aa: CASSLALMNTEAFF
v_gene: TRBV7-2; len: 13; CDR3aa: CASSLRTEETQYF
v_gene: TRBV12-5; len: 12; CDR3aa: CASGLGADTQYF
v_gene: TRBV30; len: 15; CDR3aa: CAWVRGQLLQETQYF
v_gene: TRBV7-4; len: 19; CDR3aa: CASSWPGTGGLYSNQPQHF
v_gene: TRBV24-1; len: 15; CDR3aa: CATSDPTETQETQYF
v_gene: TRBV12-3/TRBV12-4; len: 13; CDR3aa: CASSLGANTEAFF
v_gene: TRBV7-4; len: 13; CDR3aa: CASSPGTRGEQYF
v_gene: TRBV28; len: 14; CDR3aa: CASSSGQYTGELFF
v_gene: TRBV25-1; len: 17; CDR3aa: CASSLPGGDSGANVLTF
v_gene: TRBV2; len: 12; CDR3aa: CASTPSGGGYTF
v_gene: TRBV2; len: 14; CDR3aa: CASSEGRGNTEAFF
v_gene: TRBV27; len: 15; CDR3aa: CASSFGTGGTYEQYF
v_gene: TRBV3-1/TRBV3-2; len: 17; CDR3aa: CASSPWTSGASSYEQYF
v_gene: TRBV6-5; len: 14; CDR3aa: CASSYIQGAGGYTF
v_gene: TRBV24-1; len: 14; CDR3aa: CATSDLEDTGELFF
v_gene: TRBV5-1; len: 14; CDR3aa: CASSLDYSTDTQYF
v_gene: TRBV18; len: 11; CDR3aa: CASSLSGPQHF
v_gene: TRBV7-3; len: 15; CDR3aa: CASSSFGTGVDEQFF
v_gene: TRBV15; len: 15; CDR3aa: CATSRDSSGSYEQYF
v_gene: TRBV11-2; len: 12; CDR3aa: CASSSIRGPQHF
v_gene: TRBV5-1; len: 18; CDR3aa: CASSSSGGRGSGANVLTF
v_gene: TRBV11-3; len: 14; CDR3aa: CASSSPGGQETQYF
v_gene: TRBV5-1; len: 15; CDR3aa: CASSRLSGTYNEQFF
v_gene: TRBV5-4; len: 13; CDR3aa: CASSPGDSYGYTF
v_gene: TRBV7-3; len: 15; CDR3aa: CASSPGTSVYNEQFF
v_gene: TRBV28; len: 16; CDR3aa: CASSLGTGRGAAEAFF
v_gene: TRBV3-1/TRBV3-2; len: 12; CDR3aa: CASSLTVYEQYF
v_gene: TRBV7-3; len: 20; CDR3aa: CASSLDILAGGVGATGELFF
v_gene: TRBV28; len: 13; CDR3aa: CATRQWDYNEQFF
v_gene: TRBV28; len: 14; CDR3aa: CASSLGSGNTEAFF
v_gene: TRBV5-6; len: 15; CDR3aa: CASSLALQFNQPQHF
v_gene: TRBV7-2; len: 17; CDR3aa: CASSSRRLGTALYGYTF
v_gene: TRBV7-6; len: 15; CDR3aa: CASSRERGAYNEQFF